This TCR beta chain derives from a study of PD-1 blockade in mismatch repair-deficient tumors (TCRdb year 2017). In the study overall: Between late 2013 and 2016, more than 75 consecutive patients with some 11 mismatch repair-deficient cancer types, all previously treated and progressing, were enrolled in the trial. Deep sequencing of TCR CDR3 regions was used to track tumor-associated T cell clones in peripheral blood of patients responding to PD-1 blockade.

Library preparation was by the immunoSEQ multiplex PCR assay. Sourced from immuneACCESS, this table was stored by TCRdb with only in-frame sequences that have V and J called. A share of the clones is absent; for the studies checked, an unresolved V gene accounts for under half, and the remainder has no known explanation. Across this sample there are some 110,000 clones, with roughly 80% seen only once. The ten most abundant clones make up around 4.7% of the sample. The CDR3, cysteine through phenylalanine, is 11 amino acids long. Just CDR3 DNA is preserved here, 33 bases in frame from base 1. Trimming leaves V shorter by 7 bases and J shorter by 5 bases, with the junction holding 1 base beyond the gene matches. The germline V gene sets CDR1 to SNHLY and CDR2 to FYNNEI. Mismatch repair deficiency in every enrolled patient was established by polymerase chain reaction or immunohistochemistry. TCR sequencing was carried out for a few patients who responded to pembrolizumab therapy. Pembrolizumab PD-1 blockade was prospectively tested in advanced mismatch repair-deficient cancers, regardless of tissue of origin, in the phase II trial. Peripheral blood T cell samples were gathered serially, both before PD-1 blockade started and at multiple time points afterward. Blood sampling times were reported as weeks after the first pembrolizumab dose.

This clone came up a few times. There is no known antigen for this receptor. No much larger clone is present one base from it, and per-base qualities are unavailable. Study-level results and caveats: After pembrolizumab, tumor-resident clones, which were often undetectable in blood before treatment, expanded rapidly and then contracted, generally ahead of radiologic responses.

This clonotype was obtained from an adult with mismatch repair-deficient cancer. The chain was built from TRBV2 and TRBJ2-5; the central 7 bases match TRBD2. Sequenced material: peripheral blood, taken about 60 weeks after starting pembrolizumab. The CDR3 protein is CASMGGETQYF. The sequenced DNA: TGTGCCAGCATGGGGGGGGAGACCCAGTACTTC.